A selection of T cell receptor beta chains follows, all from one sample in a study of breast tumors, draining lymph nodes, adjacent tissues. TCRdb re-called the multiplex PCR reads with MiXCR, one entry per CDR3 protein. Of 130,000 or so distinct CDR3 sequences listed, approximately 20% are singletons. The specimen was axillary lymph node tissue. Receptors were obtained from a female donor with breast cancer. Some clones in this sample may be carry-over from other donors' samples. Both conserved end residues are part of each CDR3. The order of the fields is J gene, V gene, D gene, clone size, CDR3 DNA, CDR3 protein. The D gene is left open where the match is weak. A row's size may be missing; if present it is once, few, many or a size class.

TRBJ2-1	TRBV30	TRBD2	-	TGTGCCTGGAGTTCCCGGACTAGCGGGAGTAATAAGGCGTACAATGAGCAGTTCTTC	CAWSSRTSGSNKAYNEQFF
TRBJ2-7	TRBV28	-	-	TGTGCCAGCAGTTTCAACGGGCCCTACGAGCAGTACTTC	CASSFNGPYEQYF
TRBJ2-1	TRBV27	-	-	TGTGCCAGCAGTTACAGCGTACCTTACAATGAGCAGTCCTTC	CASSYSVPYNEQSF
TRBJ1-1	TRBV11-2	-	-	TGTGCCAGCAGCTTAGGCAGTGTGAACACTGAAGCTTTCTTT	CASSLGSVNTEAFF
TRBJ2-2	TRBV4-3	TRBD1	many	TGCGCCAGCAGCCATCGACAGGGTGTCGGGGAGCTGTTTTTT	CASSHRQGVGELFF
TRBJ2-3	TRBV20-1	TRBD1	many	TGCAGTGCCGGACAGGGGAATTCAGATACGCAGTATTTT	CSAGQGNSDTQYF
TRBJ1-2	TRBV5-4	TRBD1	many	TGTGCCAGCAGCAAAAGGACAGGGCATGGCTACACCTTC	CASSKRTGHGYTF
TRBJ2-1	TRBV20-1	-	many	TGCAGTGCTAGCAGGCTAGCGCCGAACAATGAGCAGTTCTTC	CSASRLAPNNEQFF
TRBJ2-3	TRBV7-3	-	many	TGTGCCAGCAGCTTAATTGGAGCGACAGATACGCAGTATTTT	CASSLIGATDTQYF
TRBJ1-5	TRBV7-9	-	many	TGTGCCAGCAGCTTTGGGGATCAGCCCCAGCATTTT	CASSFGDQPQHF
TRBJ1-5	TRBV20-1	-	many	TGCAGTGCTGCCCTACCGGGGCTTAGCAATCAGCCCCAGCATTTT	CSAALPGLSNQPQHF